Below, 21 T cell receptor beta chains from the same sample are listed, as sequenced in a study of blood T cell repertoires in COVID-19. Sequenced by immunoSEQ multiplex PCR; TCRdb stores in-frame clones only, minus some. Here the sample spans approximately 150,000 clones, just under 85% being singletons. Sequenced: PBMCs or T cells enriched from blood (not recorded which). All receptors derive from a woman aged 40 to 49 who had recovered from COVID-19.

The sample holds one count of this clone. V and J are TRBV2 and TRBJ2-1, with 13 nucleotides matching TRBD2. There are 18 residues in the CDR3. Germline V gene data show CDR1 as SNHLY and CDR2 as FYNNEI. With V trimmed by 6 bases and J by 1 base, 9 bases remained unmatched. The CDR3 nucleotides are TGTGCCAGCAGGAGTCGGACTAGCGGGAGCTTTTCCTACAATGAGCAGTTCTTC. Amino acid sequence: CASRSRTSGSFSYNEQFF.

The rearrangement links TRBV28 to TRBJ1-4; D not resolved. V lost 4 bases, J lost 4 bases, and 10 bases lay in between. The CDR3 is made up of 14 amino acids. CDR1 is MDHEN, CDR2 SYDVKM, per germline. The CDR3 loop reads CASSWPPHNEKLFF. The CDR3 DNA sequence: TGTGCCAGCAGTTGGCCACCCCATAATGAAAAACTGTTTTTT.

The V gene is TRBV4-1, the J gene TRBJ2-7; 9 positions match TRBD2. The CDR3 is 15 residues long. J lost 3 bases, V lost 0 bases, and 3 bases had no gene match. Germline V CDR1 and CDR2: MGHRA, YSYEKL. In nucleotides, the CDR3 is TGCGCCAGCAGCCAAGATGGTAGCGGGAGCTACGAGCAGTACTTC. The encoded protein is CASSQDGSGSYEQYF.

V gene TRBV10-3 combines with J gene TRBJ2-3; 15 nucleotides line up with TRBD2. CDR1 and CDR2 from the germline V gene are ENHRY and SYGVKD. Unmatched junction bases numbered 13, after V lost 4 bases and J lost 2 bases. The CDR3 totals 20 residues. The CDR3 region has the DNA TGTGCCATCAGTGGGCCATCCGGGACTAGCGGGAGGCCACCCACAGATACGCAGTATTTT. Amino acids: CAISGPSGTSGRPPTDTQYF.

The chain links TRBV18 to TRBJ1-5; 7 positions match TRBD1. This CDR3 has 14 residues. Losses at the gene ends were 6 bases for V and 4 bases for J; bases not matched to a gene: 6. Per germline, CDR1 KGHSH and CDR2 LQKENI. The CDR3 bases are TGTGCCAGCTCGCCTACAGGGGTTAATCAGCCCCAGCATTTT. It encodes CASSPTGVNQPQHF.

This clone was detected only once. The gene calls are TRBV2 and TRBJ1-1; D is perhaps TRBD1 (5 bases). The CDR3 loop spans 13 amino acids. CDR1 is SNHLY, CDR2 FYNNEI, per germline. Between the trimmed V and J ends, which lost 8 bases and 2 bases, there was a span of 12 bases. CDR3 sequence (DNA): TGTGCCAGCCGGACGACAGCAAACACTGAAGCTTTCTTT. Residues: CASRTTANTEAFF.

This chain links TRBV27 with TRBJ1-4, with 9 bases identical to TRBD1. CDR3 length: 14 amino acids. Trimming took 10 bases from V and 5 from J; bases not matched to a gene: 8. Germline assignment: CDR1 MNHEY and CDR2 SMNVEV (reference sequence). CDR3 nucleotide sequence: TGTGCCACCCGGCGACAGGGGGAAAATGAAAAACTGTTTTTT. Protein product: CATRRQGENEKLFF.

The chain is built from TRBV7-7 and TRBJ2-1, with 12 bases lining up with TRBD2. V was clipped by 1 base and J by 4 bases; unmatched bases: 5. CDR3 length: 17 residues. Germline-derived CDR1 and CDR2 are SSHAT and FNYEAQ (reference sequence). CDR3 coding DNA: TGTGCCAGCAGCTTAGTCCCCGGACTAGCGGGGTACAATGAGCAGTTCTTC. Translating it yields CASSLVPGLAGYNEQFF.

This chain connects TRBV7-9 to TRBJ2-3; 11 bases match TRBD2. Germline CDR1 SEHNR, CDR2 FQNEAQ (reference sequence). Trimming removed 8 bases from V and 5 bases from J; junction bases left unmatched: 9. CDR3 length: 15 amino acids. This CDR3 is CASQTTSGKVDTQYF. The CDR3 DNA sequence: TGTGCCAGCCAAACGACTAGCGGGAAGGTAGATACGCAGTATTTT.

This clone was seen just once. This chain joins TRBV3-1 (or the pseudogene TRBV3-2) and TRBJ1-2, with D perhaps matching TRBD1 (6 bases). CDR3 length: 14 amino acids. Trimming stripped 4 bases from V and 7 bases from J, with 16 bases between. Germline CDR1 is LGHDT and CDR2 is YNNKEL (reference sequence). This CDR3 is CASSPGTGWGGYTF. CDR3 nucleotides: TGTGCCAGCAGCCCCGGAACAGGGTGGGGTGGCTACACCTTC.

The V call is TRBV5-1, the J call TRBJ1-1; tentative D call: TRBD1 (6 bases). Germline-derived CDR1 and CDR2 are SGHRS and YFSETQ. This CDR3 is 14 amino acids long. V lost 7 bases and J 0 bases, leaving 13 bases between the germline ends. The CDR3 sequence is CASSKGDLNTEAFF. The CDR3 region has the DNA TGCGCCAGCTCTAAGGGGGATTTGAACACTGAAGCTTTCTTT.

The rearrangement links TRBV5-4 to TRBJ1-1; unclear D gene. The CDR3 covers 14 residues. Trimming stripped 2 bases from V and 1 base from J, with 9 bases between. CDR1 SGHNT and CDR2 YYREEE come from the germline V gene (reference sequence). CDR3 in amino acids: CASSFKSENTEAFF. The CDR3 nucleotides read TGTGCCAGCAGCTTTAAGAGTGAGAACACTGAAGCTTTCTTT.

V is TRBV2 and J is TRBJ2-2; 8 nucleotides agree with TRBD2. Germline CDR1 and CDR2: SNHLY and FYNNEI. V was pared by 8 bases and J by 4 bases, with 3 bases of the junction left unmatched. This CDR3 contains 13 residues. The CDR3 DNA follows: TGTGCCAGCGGGACTAGGAGCACCGGGGAGCTGTTTTTT. This gives the protein CASGTRSTGELFF.

The rearrangement joins TRBV5-1 to TRBJ1-2; TRBD1 agrees at 7 bases. Per the germline V gene, CDR1 is SGHRS and CDR2 is YFSETQ. There are 15 residues in the CDR3. With V trimmed by 4 bases and J by 1 base, 7 bases remained unmatched. The CDR3 DNA sequence: TGCGCCAGCAGCCATGGGACAGAGATTAACTATGGCTACACCTTC. Its translation: CASSHGTEINYGYTF.

This chain links TRBV5-6 with TRBJ2-7; D possibly corresponds to TRBD2 (5 bases). V lost 1 base and J lost 0, with 8 bases in between. Germline V gene sequence: CDR1 SGHDT, CDR2 YYEEEE. This CDR3 has 14 residues. DNA of the CDR3: TGTGCCAGCAGCTTGAGACGGGACTCCTACGAGCAGTACTTC. As protein: CASSLRRDSYEQYF.

The chain couples TRBV2 to TRBJ2-4, with 10 nucleotides matching TRBD1. Germline V lookup: CDR1 SNHLY, CDR2 FYNNEI. The junction had 6 bases not matched to a gene; V was cut back by 5 bases and J by 8 bases. The CDR3 has 14 residues. The DNA of the CDR3 is TGTGCCAGCAGTATGGGGGACAGGGGAGACATTCAGTACTTC. Translation gives CASSMGDRGDIQYF. The whole variable domain, filled in from reference TRBV2 and TRBJ2-4, reads EPEVTQTPSHQVTQMGQEVILRCVPISNHLYFYWYRQILGQKVEFLVSFYNNEISEKSEIFDDQFSVERPDGSNFTLKIRSTKLEDSAMYFCASSMGDRGDIQYFGAGTRLSVL.

The rearrangement uses TRBV13 and TRBJ2-1; 7 bases are shared with TRBD1. Germline CDR1 and CDR2: PRHDT and FYEKMQ (reference sequence). The junction had 6 bases not matched to a gene; V was cut back by 5 bases and J by 2 bases. The CDR3 covers 15 residues. CDR3 in DNA: TGTGCCAGCAGCATTGCCGGGACAGCCTACAATGAGCAGTTCTTC. Residues: CASSIAGTAYNEQFF.

The rearrangement uses TRBV4-2 and TRBJ1-5; no definite D call. Germline CDR1 and CDR2: LGHNA and YNFKEQ. V lost 0 bases, J lost 5 bases, and 11 bases lay in between. CDR3 length equals 15 residues. The CDR3 sequence: CASSQEGQAHQPQHF. CDR3 nucleotides: TGTGCCAGCAGCCAAGAGGGCCAGGCACATCAGCCCCAGCATTTT.

In DNA form, the CDR3 reads TGCAGCGTTGGTACGGGGGTTGGTCTGGGAGCTGAAGCTTTCTTT. This encodes CSVGTGVGLGAEAFF. The chain couples TRBV29-1 to TRBJ1-1; tentatively, D is TRBD1 (5 bases). CDR1 is SQVTM, CDR2 ANQGSEA, per germline. This CDR3 has 15 amino acids. The germline V and J ends were trimmed by 4 bases and 6 bases, with 21 bases remaining between them.

J is TRBJ2-7 and V is TRBV14, with 8 bases matching TRBD2. Germline V gene data show CDR1 as SGHDN and CDR2 as FVKESK. The V gene end was trimmed by 6 bases and the J gene end by 2 bases; junction bases not matched to a gene: 9. The CDR3 consists of 15 residues. In DNA, the CDR3 is TGTGCCAGCAGTTCCAGCGGGGGTCGAGCCTACGAGCAGTACTTC. It translates to CASSSSGGRAYEQYF.

This sequence joins TRBV6-5 and TRBJ2-7; D might be TRBD2 (6 bases). The CDR3 consists of 14 residues. Germline V gene lookup returns CDR1 MNHEY and CDR2 SVGAGI. V was trimmed by 6 bases and J by 6 bases, leaving 18 bases between them. CDR3 coding DNA: TGTGCCAGCAGCCTGACTAGACTCTCTCGCGAGCAGTACTTC. Its protein is CASSLTRLSREQYF.